The 2 T cell receptor delta chains given below trace back to one sample, sequenced in a study of γδ T cells in repeated Plasmodium falciparum infection. Bulk repertoires came from Vgamma9/Vdelta2+ or Vdelta2-negative gammadelta T cells flow-sorted from PBMC. TCRdb repeated clone calling on the multiplex PCR reads with CATT. The table shows around 82,000 delta-chain clones, with under 1.5% occurring only once. The sequencing input was gamma-delta T cells from blood. All receptors come from a pool of human donors (malaria-infected and uninfected, not separated).

Details on this clone: TCRdb pairs this DNA with a much larger clone's protein that differs at residue 15, likely a read error; the protein shown was translated from the DNA. No call exists for the J gene, whereas the V gene is TRDV2; the table's D call TRDD3 went unverified against the DNA. Germline CDR1 reads GEAIGNYY; CDR2 reads EKD. This CDR3 is built from 17 residues. The CDR3 here is CACEQLSGGRPMNKPIF. The CDR3 bases are TGTGCCTGTGAACAATTGTCTGGGGGACGCCCTATGAATAAACCCATCTTT.

A few counts support this clone. A far larger clone is just one base off, so this is likely a read error. The same CDR3 also results from other DNA sequences found in this sample. V is TRDV1 and J is TRDJ2; 7 positions match TRDD3. This CDR3 has 23 residues. Germline lookup yields CDR1 TSWWSYY and CDR2 QGS. Germline trimming cut 3 bases from V and 7 bases from J; bases unmatched to any gene: 32. In nucleotides, the CDR3 is TGTGCTCTTGGGGAGCGGGGCCGAATCTGGGGGCGGCGAAATCCCCTCGAGGGAGCACAACTCTTCTTT. Its protein product is CALGERGRIWGRRNPLEGAQLFF.